Many counts were recorded for the clone carrying this T cell receptor (beta chain). Its target is not known. MiXCR, applied by TCRdb to the 5' RACE reads, yields one record per CDR3 protein. The table includes 200,000 to 300,000 distinct CDR3 sequences, 10% to 15% detected once. After removal of 5 bases from V and 4 bases from J, the junction contained 9 bases not matched to a gene. CDR3 length: 15 amino acids. Germline V CDR1 and CDR2: SQVTM, ANQGSEA. This specimen belongs to a study of T cells after yellow fever vaccination. Findings of the study overall: Post-booster reappearance was seen for most primary-vaccination clones (roughly 96% CD4, 88% CD8).

The chain employs TRBV29-1 and TRBJ2-7; 12 nucleotides align to TRBD1. This receptor was obtained from a man under 40 who received the YFV17D yellow fever vaccine. The sequenced sample was CD4+ T cells sorted from PBMCs, obtained 45 days after the yellow fever booster vaccination. CDR3 sequence reads: CSVRDRGPLRYEQYF. CDR3 coding DNA: TGCAGCGTTAGGGACAGGGGGCCCCTTCGTTACGAGCAGTACTTC.